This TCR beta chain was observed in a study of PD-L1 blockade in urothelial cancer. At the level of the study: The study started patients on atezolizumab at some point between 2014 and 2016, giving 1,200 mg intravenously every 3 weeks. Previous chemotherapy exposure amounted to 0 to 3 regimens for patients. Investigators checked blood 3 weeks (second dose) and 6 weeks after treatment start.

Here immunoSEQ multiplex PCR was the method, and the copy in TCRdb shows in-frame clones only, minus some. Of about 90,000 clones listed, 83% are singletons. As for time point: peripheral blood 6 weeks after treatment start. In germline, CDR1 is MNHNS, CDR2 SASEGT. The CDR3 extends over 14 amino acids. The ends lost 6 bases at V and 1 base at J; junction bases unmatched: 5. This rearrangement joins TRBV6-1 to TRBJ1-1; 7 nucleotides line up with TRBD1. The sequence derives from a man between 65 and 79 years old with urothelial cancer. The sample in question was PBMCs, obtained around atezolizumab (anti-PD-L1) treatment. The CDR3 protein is CASRTNRGNTEAFF. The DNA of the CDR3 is TGTGCCAGCAGGACCAACAGGGGGAACACTGAAGCTTTCTTT.